The rows below give T cell receptor beta chains drawn from one sample of a study of OX40 agonist ivuxolimab in advanced cancers. Measured with immunoSEQ multiplex PCR; TCRdb has only the in-frame clones, and not every one. This table holds about 50,000 clones, about 81% found once. The starting material was CD4+ or CD8+ T cells sorted from blood, obtained in a trial of the OX40 agonist ivuxolimab. The receptors here all came from an adult with an advanced solid tumor such as melanoma, head and neck, liver or kidney cancer. Each CDR3 is given with its conserved first and last residue. Each record gives: D gene, J gene, V gene, clone size, CDR3 DNA, CDR3 protein. A D gene is named only where the DNA matches it firmly. Size tells how often a clone was seen (once, few, many) or the class of an expanded clone, and some rows leave it out.

D: -; J: TRBJ1-2; V: TRBV27; size: -; DNA: TGTGCCAGCAGTGGGTCCGGGACGGAAAACTATGGCTACACCTTC; CDR3: CASSGSGTENYGYTF
D: -; J: TRBJ2-6; V: TRBV19; size: -; DNA: TGTGCCAGTAGTATGGCGACAGACTCTGGGGCCAACGTCCTGACTTTC; CDR3: CASSMATDSGANVLTF
D: -; J: TRBJ2-2; V: TRBV5-1; size: -; DNA: TGCGCCAGCAGCCCCCGGTCCGGGGACACCGGGGAGCTGTTTTTT; CDR3: CASSPRSGDTGELFF
D: -; J: TRBJ2-3; V: TRBV7-9; size: -; DNA: TGTGCCAGCAGGATGGGGGAGAGGTTAGATACGCAGTATTTT; CDR3: CASRMGERLDTQYF
D: -; J: TRBJ1-1; V: TRBV2; size: few; DNA: TGTGCCAGCAGACCCCGAATGATGGGCACTGAAGCTTTCTTT; CDR3: CASRPRMMGTEAFF
D: -; J: TRBJ1-2; V: TRBV4-3; size: -; DNA: TGCGCCAGCAGCCAAGCGGACAGCCTTCGCCTCTATGGCTACACCTTC; CDR3: CASSQADSLRLYGYTF
D: -; J: TRBJ1-5; V: TRBV19; size: few; DNA: TGTGCCAGTAGTATCGAGGGGAAACGAAATCAGCCCCAGCATTTT; CDR3: CASSIEGKRNQPQHF
D: -; J: TRBJ2-3; V: TRBV18; size: -; DNA: TGTGCCAGCTCACCGACAGTGAGCACAGATACGCAGTATTTT; CDR3: CASSPTVSTDTQYF
D: TRBD2; J: TRBJ2-3; V: TRBV4-1; size: -; DNA: TGCGCCAGCAGCCAAGATCGCGGGAGCGGGGATACGCAGTATTTT; CDR3: CASSQDRGSGDTQYF
D: -; J: TRBJ2-7; V: TRBV2; size: -; DNA: TGTGCCAGCAGTGTCATCGGGAGCTACGAGCAGTACTTC; CDR3: CASSVIGSYEQYF
D: TRBD2; J: TRBJ2-2; V: TRBV6-6; size: few; DNA: TGTGCCAGCAGTTATCTAGCGGGGGTCGCCGGGGAGCTGTTTTTT; CDR3: CASSYLAGVAGELFF
D: -; J: TRBJ2-1; V: TRBV7-9; size: once; DNA: TGTGCCAGCAGCCCGAGTACGTCCAATGAGCAGTTCTTC; CDR3: CASSPSTSNEQFF
D: -; J: TRBJ2-1; V: TRBV13; size: -; DNA: TGTGCCAGCAGTTCACCCGGGGACTCCTACAATGAGCAGTTCTTC; CDR3: CASSSPGDSYNEQFF
D: TRBD2; J: TRBJ2-2; V: TRBV10-3; size: -; DNA: TGTGCCATCAGTGCGACTAGCGGGAGGGCCGAGACCGGGGAGCTGTTTTTT; CDR3: CAISATSGRAETGELFF
D: TRBD2; J: TRBJ2-7; V: TRBV6-5; size: -; DNA: TGTGCCAGCAGTTACGGGACTAGCCTTCACGAGCAGTACTTC; CDR3: CASSYGTSLHEQYF
D: -; J: TRBJ2-5; V: TRBV7-2; size: -; DNA: TGTGCCAGCAGCCAGAATGAACAAGAGACCCAGTACTTC; CDR3: CASSQNEQETQYF
D: -; J: TRBJ2-7; V: TRBV28; size: -; DNA: TGTGCCAGCAGTTTAGGGGTCTTGAGACTCTCCTACGAGCAGTACTTC; CDR3: CASSLGVLRLSYEQYF
D: TRBD1; J: TRBJ2-7; V: TRBV6-5; size: -; DNA: TGTGCCAGCGTGGGACAGGGCCGCTACGAGCAGTACTTC; CDR3: CASVGQGRYEQYF
D: -; J: TRBJ2-3; V: TRBV28; size: few; DNA: TGTGCCAGCAGTAGAGGACTCCCGTGGGATACGCAGTATTTT; CDR3: CASSRGLPWDTQYF
D: TRBD1; J: TRBJ1-2; V: TRBV19; size: medium-sized; DNA: TGTGCCAGTAGTCCGACAGGGGACTATGGCTACACCTTC; CDR3: CASSPTGDYGYTF
D: -; J: TRBJ1-4; V: TRBV6-4; size: -; DNA: TGTGCCAGCAGTCACGACCTCGGGGTTTTT; CDR3: CASSHDLGVF
D: -; J: TRBJ1-1; V: TRBV2; size: -; DNA: TGTGCCAGCAGTGACCCCTTAAGGCGGAACACTGAAGCTTTCTTT; CDR3: CASSDPLRRNTEAFF
D: -; J: TRBJ2-1; V: TRBV5-4; size: few; DNA: TGTGCCAGCAGCCTTGACAGAAGCTCCTACAATGAGCAGTTCTTC; CDR3: CASSLDRSSYNEQFF
D: -; J: TRBJ2-7; V: TRBV7-6; size: few; DNA: TGTGCCAGCAGCTCCTCCTGGAAGGGTCCCGAGCAGTACTTC; CDR3: CASSSSWKGPEQYF
D: -; J: TRBJ1-1; V: TRBV7-8; size: -; DNA: TGTGCCAGCAGCCCAGCAGGGAGGGAAGCTTTCTTT; CDR3: CASSPAGREAFF
D: TRBD1; J: TRBJ1-4; V: TRBV9; size: -; DNA: TGTGCCAGCAGCGCGGGCGGTACAGGGGATGGGGAAAAACTGTTTTTT; CDR3: CASSAGGTGDGEKLFF
D: TRBD2; J: TRBJ2-1; V: TRBV19; size: -; DNA: TGTGCCAGTCTCGCGGGAGCCGGAAGTACGCAGTTCTTC; CDR3: CASLAGAGSTQFF
D: -; J: TRBJ1-3; V: TRBV27; size: once; DNA: TGTGCCAGCAGTTCCCCCAGGGCTGGAAACACCATATATTTT; CDR3: CASSSPRAGNTIYF
D: -; J: TRBJ2-7; V: TRBV6-1; size: -; DNA: TGTGCCAGCAATAACCTCTACGAGCAGTACTTC; CDR3: CASNNLYEQYF
D: -; J: TRBJ2-2; V: TRBV7-9; size: -; DNA: TGTGCCAGCAGCGCAAACACCGGGGAGCTGTTTTTT; CDR3: CASSANTGELFF
D: TRBD2; J: TRBJ2-7; V: TRBV5-1; size: -; DNA: TGCGCCAGCAGCTTAGGCGGGAGCGGTTACGAGCAGTACTTC; CDR3: CASSLGGSGYEQYF
D: -; J: TRBJ1-1; V: TRBV6-7; size: -; DNA: TGTGCCAGCAGTTACCCCGGGGGAGCAAACACTGAAGCTTTCTTT; CDR3: CASSYPGGANTEAFF
D: -; J: TRBJ1-1; V: TRBV2; size: -; DNA: TGTGCCAGCAGTGAAGCGCGGGAGCAGACTGAAGCTTTCTTT; CDR3: CASSEAREQTEAFF
D: -; J: TRBJ2-1; V: TRBV28; size: -; DNA: TGTGCCAGCAGTTCCGCCTCTAGCTCCGGGCCGGAGCAGTTCTTC; CDR3: CASSSASSSGPEQFF
D: -; J: TRBJ1-3; V: TRBV19; size: medium-sized; DNA: TGTGCCAGTAGTATGATGGGGGCGAGAAACACCATATATTTT; CDR3: CASSMMGARNTIYF
D: TRBD2; J: TRBJ2-7; V: TRBV9; size: once; DNA: TGTGCCAGCAGCTCCGGGACTAGCGGGAACCGCGAGCAGTACTTC; CDR3: CASSSGTSGNREQYF
D: -; J: TRBJ1-1; V: TRBV4-1; size: once; DNA: TGCGCCAGCAGCCGACCGGGACAAAAGAACACTGAAGCTTTCTTT; CDR3: CASSRPGQKNTEAFF
D: -; J: TRBJ2-1; V: TRBV2; size: -; DNA: TGTGCCAGCAGTGAGTCTAGCGTACAGAATGAGCAGTTCTTC; CDR3: CASSESSVQNEQFF
D: TRBD2; J: TRBJ2-3; V: TRBV5-1; size: -; DNA: TGCGCCAGCAGCGTGACTAGCGGGGGAGATACGCAGTATTTT; CDR3: CASSVTSGGDTQYF
D: TRBD2; J: TRBJ2-3; V: TRBV10-2; size: -; DNA: TGCGCCAGCAGTGATTACGGGAGGGCCCCAGATACGCAGTATTTT; CDR3: CASSDYGRAPDTQYF
D: -; J: TRBJ2-7; V: TRBV5-4; size: few; DNA: TGTGCCAGCAGCTTGGGGGCCGGATACGAGCAGTACTTC; CDR3: CASSLGAGYEQYF
D: -; J: TRBJ2-3; V: TRBV7-2; size: -; DNA: TGTGCCAGCAGCTTAAGGCTACAGGGAGGGGCAGATACGCAGTATTTT; CDR3: CASSLRLQGGADTQYF
D: -; J: TRBJ1-3; V: TRBV7-8; size: -; DNA: TGTGCCAGCAGCCTACTGGGCCCCAAGGCGGGAAACACCATATATTTT; CDR3: CASSLLGPKAGNTIYF
D: -; J: TRBJ2-3; V: TRBV7-2; size: -; DNA: TGTGCCAGCAGCTTAGCGGGGTTCACAGATACGCAGTATTTT; CDR3: CASSLAGFTDTQYF
D: -; J: TRBJ1-5; V: TRBV4-3; size: -; DNA: TGCGCCAGCAGCCAAGATGAACGGGCGGATCAGCCCCAGCATTTT; CDR3: CASSQDERADQPQHF
D: -; J: TRBJ1-1; V: TRBV11-2; size: -; DNA: TGTGCCAGCAGCTTAAGTACTGAAGCTTTCTTT; CDR3: CASSLSTEAFF
D: TRBD1; J: TRBJ2-1; V: TRBV6-6; size: once; DNA: TGTGCCAGCAGTCCCGACAGGACAGGCCTTGAGCAGTTCTTC; CDR3: CASSPDRTGLEQFF
D: -; J: TRBJ2-1; V: TRBV19; size: -; DNA: TGTGCCAGTAGTATGTTGGGGGATGAGCAGTTCTTC; CDR3: CASSMLGDEQFF
D: -; J: TRBJ2-7; V: TRBV28; size: -; DNA: TGTGCCACTCTGGACGGCTCCTACGAGCAGTACTTC; CDR3: CATLDGSYEQYF
D: -; J: TRBJ1-2; V: TRBV4-3; size: -; DNA: TGCGCCAGCAGCCAAGATCAGTCAGGGGACTATGGCTACACCTTC; CDR3: CASSQDQSGDYGYTF